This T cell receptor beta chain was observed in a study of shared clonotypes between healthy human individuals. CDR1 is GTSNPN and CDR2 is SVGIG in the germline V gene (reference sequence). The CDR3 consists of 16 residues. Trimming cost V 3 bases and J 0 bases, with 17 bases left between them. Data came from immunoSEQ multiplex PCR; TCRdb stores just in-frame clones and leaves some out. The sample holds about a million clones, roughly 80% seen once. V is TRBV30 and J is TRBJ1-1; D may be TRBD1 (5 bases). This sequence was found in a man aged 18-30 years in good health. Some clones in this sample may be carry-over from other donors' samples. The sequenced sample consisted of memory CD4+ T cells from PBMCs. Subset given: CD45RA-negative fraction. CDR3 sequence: CAWSPKPGTVNTEAFF. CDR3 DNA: TGTGCCTGGAGCCCAAAACCCGGGACGGTGAACACTGAAGCTTTCTTT.